This entry concerns a single TCR beta chain. Antigen specificity is unknown. These data originate in a study of CXCR3-negative and CXCR3-positive naive CD8 T cells. Preparation of TRB cDNA libraries relied on 5' RACE carrying UMI labels. TCRdb reanalyzed the 5' RACE reads and collapses them to one entry per CDR3 protein, without DNA. The sample data list some 140,000 distinct CDR3 sequences. Findings and caveats of the study: The study found more hydrophobic TRB CDR3s in CXCR3-positive naive cells than in CXCR3-negative naive cells.

CDR1 and CDR2 from the germline V gene are SEHNR and FQNEAQ (reference sequence). The CDR3 spans 17 residues. V usage is TRBV7-9 and J usage is TRBJ2-3; TCRdb designates TRBD1, a call that cannot be tested without DNA. This clonotype was obtained from a human donor in good health. Some clones in this sample may be carry-over from other donors' samples. Sequencing input: naive CXCR3+ CD8+ T cells from blood. Subset: CD45RO-CCR7+CD27+CD95- naive CD8+ T cells expressing CXCR3 (TNR3+). The CDR3 reads CASSKQHGTGPTDTQYF.